The sequence of this TCR beta chain was determined in a study of cytomegalovirus exposure and HLA in healthy donors. General study results and limits: In a later analysis, TCR beta V- and J-gene trimming was associated with a missense DCLRE1C variant.

Germline loops: CDR1 SGHVS, CDR2 FQNEAQ. This CDR3 spans 13 amino acids. Between the trimmed V and J ends, which lost 0 bases and 7 bases, there was a span of 10 bases. For this clone: Its specificity is not known.

PCR was performed using 60 Vbeta and 13 Jbeta primers. Data came from immunoSEQ multiplex PCR; TCRdb stores just in-frame clones and leaves some out. The repertoire holds about 160,000 clones, with about 80% as singletons. This clonotype originated in a man aged 25 to 40 in good health and CMV-seronegative. V is TRBV7-8 and J is TRBJ2-7; TRBD2 might be the D (5 bases). The sample consisted of PBMCs. CDR3 sequence: CASSLATGIEQYF. The DNA of the CDR3 is TGTGCCAGCAGCTTAGCAACGGGGATTGAGCAGTACTTC.